This TCR beta chain was observed in a study of T cells in Graves' hyperthyroidism and ophthalmopathy. This clonotype was seen only a few times. The antigen is undetermined. The germline gives CDR1 DFQATT, CDR2 SNEGSKA (reference sequence). Trimming stripped 3 bases from V and 6 bases from J, with 21 bases between. The CDR3 contains 15 residues. TCR beta CDR3 regions were amplified from RNA transcripts. Using the HTBI primer set, a first-round RT-PCR was run on the TCR CDR3. TCRdb reanalysed the multiplex PCR reads using MiXCR and keeps one entry per CDR3 protein. The table records hundreds of thousands of distinct CDR3 sequences, under 25% of them present only once. Study findings and constraints: Ophthalmopathy got predicted by the model a median approximately six months before its onset. Most clonotypes expanded in thyroid above 0.001 were likewise present in blood.

This receptor was identified in a man aged 25 to 40 with Graves' ophthalmopathy. The sample comprised blood. The chain links TRBV20-1 to TRBJ2-7; D is tentatively TRBD1 or TRBD2 (7 bases each). DNA for the CDR3: TGCAGTGCTAGCCGGGACAGCGAAAGGGGGGGCGAGCAGTACTTC. Its translation is CSASRDSERGGEQYF.